These 6 T cell receptor beta chains originate from one sample sequenced in a study of control samples from healthy donors and cancer patients. Some clones are missing from TCRdb's copy, which holds only in-frame ones; the method was immunoSEQ multiplex PCR. The table records roughly 450,000 clones, roughly 90% of them present only once. Sequencing was performed on PBMCs. All receptors come from a man between 40 and 49 years old with head and neck cancer.

The CDR3 sequence: CSAMGGPGTITGELFF. The DNA of the CDR3 is TGCAGCGCTATGGGGGGACCCGGGACGATCACCGGGGAGCTGTTTTTT. The genes are TRBV29-1 and TRBJ2-2; the D gene is possibly TRBD2 (6 bases). This CDR3 is built from 16 residues. CDR1 SQVTM and CDR2 ANQGSEA come from the germline V gene. Trimming pared 7 bases from V and 4 bases from J, leaving 22 bases between.

This chain joins TRBV6-6 and TRBJ1-1; D perhaps matches TRBD1 (5 bases). Germline CDR1 reads MNHNY; CDR2 reads SVGAGI (reference sequence). V lost 4 bases, J lost 4 bases, and 13 bases lay in between. CDR3 length: 14 residues. The CDR3, as DNA: TGTGCCAGCAGTTTCCCAGGGAGTCGCACTGAAGCTTTCTTT. It codes for CASSFPGSRTEAFF.

V usage is TRBV19 and J usage is TRBJ1-4, with TRBD1 identical over 7 bases. Germline-derived CDR1 and CDR2 are LNHDA and SQIVND (reference sequence). V gave up 5 bases and J gave up 0 bases; unmatched junction bases: 6. The CDR3 contains 16 residues. CDR3 DNA sequence: TGTGCCAGTAGTGGGAGACAGGGCCCAACTAATGAAAAACTGTTTTTT. As protein: CASSGRQGPTNEKLFF.

The rearrangement uses TRBV11-2 and TRBJ1-4; D gene unclear. CDR1 and CDR2 from the germline V gene are SGHAT and FQNNGV. The ends were cut back, 5 bases at V and 1 base at J, with 8 bases in the middle. The CDR3 extends over 14 amino acids. CDR3 sequence: CASSPDITNEKLFF. The CDR3 nucleotides are TGTGCCAGCAGCCCCGATATAACTAATGAAAAACTGTTTTTT.

The chain couples TRBV18 to TRBJ1-2, with TRBD1 as a possible D gene (6 bases). Trimming took 5 bases from V and 5 from J, leaving 21 bases between them. The CDR3 contains 16 residues. Germline loops: CDR1 KGHSH, CDR2 LQKENI. CDR3 nucleotides: TGTGCCAGCTCAGCCTCATCAGGGGCTGATGTATATGGCTACACCTTC. It specifies CASSASSGADVYGYTF. Drawing the rest from reference TRBV18 and TRBJ1-2, the complete variable domain is NAGVMQNPRHLVRRRGQEARLRCSPMKGHSHVYWYRQLPEEGLKFMVYLQKENIIDESGMPKERFSAEFPKEGPSILRIQQVVRGDSAAYFCASSASSGADVYGYTFGSGTRLTVV.

This chain uses TRBV27 with TRBJ2-3, with 8 nucleotides matching TRBD2. With 5 bases clipped from V and 0 bases from J, the junction kept 13 bases outside the gene matches. Looked up from germline, CDR1 is MNHEY and CDR2 is SMNVEV (reference sequence). CDR3 size: 18 residues. CDR3 nucleotide sequence: TGTGCCAGCAGTCCCCCCCCCGGGAGGGCCGAGAGCACAGATACGCAGTATTTT. This sequence encodes CASSPPPGRAESTDTQYF.